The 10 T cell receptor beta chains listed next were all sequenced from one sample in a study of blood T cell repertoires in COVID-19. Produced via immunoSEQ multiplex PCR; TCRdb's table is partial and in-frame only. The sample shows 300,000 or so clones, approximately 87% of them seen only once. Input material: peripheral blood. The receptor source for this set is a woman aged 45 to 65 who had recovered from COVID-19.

The CDR3 loop reads CASSYGQYQPQHF. The CDR3 nucleotides read TGTGCCAGCAGTTACGGGCAATATCAGCCCCAGCATTTT. The rearrangement joins TRBV6-6 to TRBJ1-5; D call uncertain. CDR1 MNHNY and CDR2 SVGAGI come from the germline V gene (reference sequence). V was pared by 2 bases and J by 5 bases, with 7 bases between. The CDR3 spans 13 residues.

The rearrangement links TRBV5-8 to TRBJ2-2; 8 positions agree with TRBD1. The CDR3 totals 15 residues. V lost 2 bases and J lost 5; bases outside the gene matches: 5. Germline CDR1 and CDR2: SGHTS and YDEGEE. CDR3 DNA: TGTGCCAGCAGCTTTAGGACAGGGTTAACCGGGGAGCTGTTTTTT. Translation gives CASSFRTGLTGELFF.

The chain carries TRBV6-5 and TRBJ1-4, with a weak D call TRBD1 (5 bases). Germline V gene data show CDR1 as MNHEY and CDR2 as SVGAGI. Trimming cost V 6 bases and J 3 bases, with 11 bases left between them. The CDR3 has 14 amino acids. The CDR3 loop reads CASSRREANEKLFF. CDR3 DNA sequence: TGTGCCAGCAGCCGCAGGGAGGCTAATGAAAAACTGTTTTTT.

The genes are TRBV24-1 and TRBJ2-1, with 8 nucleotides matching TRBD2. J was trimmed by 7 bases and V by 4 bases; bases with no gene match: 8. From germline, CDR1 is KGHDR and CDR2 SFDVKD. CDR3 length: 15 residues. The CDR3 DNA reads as TGTGCCACCAGTGACTCGGCCGGACTAGCTAATGAGCAGTTCTTC. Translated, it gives CATSDSAGLANEQFF.

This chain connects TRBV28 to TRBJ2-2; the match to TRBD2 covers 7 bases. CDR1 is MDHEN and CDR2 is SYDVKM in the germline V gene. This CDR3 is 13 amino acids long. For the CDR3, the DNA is TGTGCTCTCGAGCGGGGAAACACCGGGGAGCTGTTTTTT. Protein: CALERGNTGELFF.

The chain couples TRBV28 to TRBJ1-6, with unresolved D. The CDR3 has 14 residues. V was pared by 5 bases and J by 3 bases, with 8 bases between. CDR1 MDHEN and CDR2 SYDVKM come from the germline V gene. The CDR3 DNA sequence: TGTGCCAGCAGTCCCTCAGGCTATAATTCACCCCTCCACTTT. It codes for CASSPSGYNSPLHF.

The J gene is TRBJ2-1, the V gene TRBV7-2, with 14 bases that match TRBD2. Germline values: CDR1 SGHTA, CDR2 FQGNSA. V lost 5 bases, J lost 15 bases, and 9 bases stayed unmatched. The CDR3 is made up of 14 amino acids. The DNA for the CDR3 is TGTGCCAGCAGCCAGGGGACTAGCGGGAGAGTCTTGTTCTTC. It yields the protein CASSQGTSGRVLFF.

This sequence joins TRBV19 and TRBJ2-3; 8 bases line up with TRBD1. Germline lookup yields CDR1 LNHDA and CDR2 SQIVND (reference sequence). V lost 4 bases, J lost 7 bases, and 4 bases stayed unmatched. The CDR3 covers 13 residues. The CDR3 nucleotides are TGTGCCAGTAGTAGGACAGGGAGATATACGCAGTATTTT. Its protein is CASSRTGRYTQYF.

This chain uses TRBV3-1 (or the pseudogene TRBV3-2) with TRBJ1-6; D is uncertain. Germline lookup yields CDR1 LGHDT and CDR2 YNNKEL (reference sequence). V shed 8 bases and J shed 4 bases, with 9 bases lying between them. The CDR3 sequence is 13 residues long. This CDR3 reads CASRGIYNSPLHF. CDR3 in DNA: TGTGCCAGCCGGGGAATTTATAATTCACCCCTCCACTTT.

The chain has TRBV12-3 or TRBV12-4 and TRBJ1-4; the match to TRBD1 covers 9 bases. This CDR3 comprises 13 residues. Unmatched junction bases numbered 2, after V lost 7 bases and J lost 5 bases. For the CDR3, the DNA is TGTGCCAGCATTGGGACAGGGAATGAAAAACTGTTTTTT. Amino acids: CASIGTGNEKLFF.